The source of this T cell receptor (beta chain) is a study of tumor-infiltrating lymphocytes in oesophageal squamous cell carcinoma. The CDR3 totals 14 residues. In germline, CDR1 is SGHVS, CDR2 FNYEAQ. As regards this clonotype: One end of the junction fails to match germline, which may point to a read error.

Each CDR3 protein is one row after TCRdb ran MiXCR on the PCR reads. The profile shows 15,000 to 20,000 distinct CDR3 sequences, around 48% of them singletons. The sequence was collected from a female donor with esophageal squamous cell carcinoma. Sequencing used normal esophageal tissue next to the tumor. V usage is TRBV7-6 and J usage is TRBJ2-1; no reliable D call. CDR3 sequence (DNA): TGTGCTAGCAGCTTATCTGGATACTCCAATGAGCAGTTCTTC. Amino acid sequence: CASSLSGYSNEQFF. The variable domain in full, with the rest retrieved from reference TRBV7-6 and TRBJ2-1, is GAGVSQSPRYKVTKRGQDVALRCDPISGHVSLYWYRQALGQGPEFLTYFNYEAQQDKSGLPNDRFSAERPEGSISTLTIQRTEQRDSAMYRCASSLSGYSNEQFFGPGTRLTVL.